The clone carrying this TCR beta chain was observed a few times. Its antigen is unidentified. From germline, CDR1 is ENHRY and CDR2 SYGVKD. J gave up 3 bases and V 6 bases, and 29 bases lay outside the gene matches. The CDR3 length is 23 residues. This sample is part of a study of T cells in Graves' hyperthyroidism and ophthalmopathy. The overall study: Peripheral blood collection took place at initial diagnosis, before any treatment.

The TCR beta CDR3 regions underwent amplification using RNA transcripts as the source. The TCR CDR3 was amplified in a first-round RT-PCR using the HTBI primer set. TCRdb itself ran the multiplex PCR reads through MiXCR, one entry per CDR3 protein. The data hold around 500,000 distinct CDR3 sequences, with more than 15% observed a single time. Findings and limits, study-wide: Ophthalmopathy stood apart from stable hyperthyroidism in a 13 V-J model.

The sequencing input was blood. This chain uses TRBV10-3 with TRBJ2-1; 10 bases line up with TRBD2. The sequence was collected from a woman aged 25 to 39 with Graves' ophthalmopathy. The CDR3 is CAISGGTLPSGRTGAGYYNEQFF. The CDR3 region has the DNA TGTGCCATCAGCGGCGGAACCCTCCCTAGCGGGAGAACCGGAGCCGGGTACTACAATGAGCAGTTCTTC.